This TCR beta chain was recovered during a study of CD8 T cells in Susac syndrome. Study summary: Among the sequenced Susac syndrome patients, over five had active disease while eight or nine were in remission.

CDR3 length: 16 amino acids. Trimming pared 5 bases from V and 8 bases from J, leaving 22 bases between. Germline CDR1 reads LNHDA; CDR2 reads SQIVND (reference sequence). General study findings and limits: The study identified about seventeen and five Susac-specific public clones in total CD8+ and CD8+ TEMRA repertoires.

Random hexamers were used to reverse transcribe the RNA input (0.5 to 1 ug). TCRdb re-called the immunoSEQ multiplex PCR reads through MiXCR, storing one row per CDR3 protein. In the table there are 95,000 to 150,000 distinct CDR3 sequences, about 93% of which are singletons. Remarks on this clonotype: Its antigen is not known.

The genes are TRBV19 and TRBJ2-1; D may correspond to TRBD1 or TRBD2 (5 bases each). Sequenced input: CD8+ T cells from PBMCs. The sequence was obtained from a human donor with Susac syndrome. The CDR3 is CASSVLSGGIDHEQFF. The CDR3 region has the DNA TGTGCCAGTAGTGTTCTTAGTGGGGGTATTGACCATGAGCAGTTCTTC. Variable domain in full (rest from reference TRBV19 and TRBJ2-1): DGGITQSPKYLFRKEGQNVTLSCEQNLNHDAMYWYRQDPGQGLRLIYYSQIVNDFQKGDIAEGYSVSREKKESFPLTVTSAQKNPTAFYLCASSVLSGGIDHEQFFGPGTRLTVL.